This TCR beta chain emerged from a study of blood T cell repertoires in COVID-19. Study context: The United States, Italy and Spain were the sources of the acute and convalescent COVID-19 samples. Sources were T cells, B-cell-depleted T cells, or PBMCs; the material itself was cDNA or gDNA.

Trimming stripped 4 bases from V and 0 bases from J, with 13 bases between. CDR1 is GTSNPN, CDR2 SVGIG, per germline (reference sequence). The CDR3 runs to 15 residues. Original data processing: Scientists estimated how many nucleated cells there were by amplifying reference gene primers. The protocol was immunoSEQ multiplex PCR, while the TCRdb copy is restricted to in-frame clones and leaves out a portion. V, J and clone size were drawn from that table, and D and trimming were deduced from the DNA. In the table there are 380,000 or so clones, roughly 90% of which are singletons. This chain joins TRBV30 and TRBJ1-3, with unresolved D. This receptor was taken from a man between 35 and 55 years old with acute or convalescent COVID-19. The sample consisted of peripheral blood. The CDR3 DNA follows: TGTGCCTGGAATATAGGCTGGAGCTCTGGAAACACCATATATTTT. It encodes CAWNIGWSSGNTIYF.